The subject of this entry is one TCR beta chain. Per the study methods: Reference gene primer amplification in the assay estimated nucleated cell counts. TCRdb's table, derived via immunoSEQ multiplex PCR, lists solely in-frame clones and lacks some. V and J calls and clone size come straight from that table; D and trimming were deduced from the DNA. The sample consists of around 230,000 clones, approximately 90% of them appearing once. From germline, CDR1 is SGHVS and CDR2 FQNEAQ. CDR3 length equals 18 residues. The ends lost 0 bases at V and 2 bases at J; junction bases unmatched: 9. This record belongs to a study of blood T cell repertoires in COVID-19. At the level of the study: Sample material is recorded as cDNA or gDNA derived from T cells, B-cell-depleted T cells, or PBMCs.

Sequences were obtained from peripheral blood. The sequence derives from a middle-aged man with acute or convalescent COVID-19. This chain uses TRBV7-8 with TRBJ2-2; TRBD2 matches at 7 bases. The CDR3 region has the DNA TGTGCCAGCAGCTTAGCGCATCGGACTAGGGGAAACACCGGGGAGCTGTTTTTT. As protein: CASSLAHRTRGNTGELFF.